Below are 2 T cell receptor beta chains sequenced from a single sample in a study of response to subunit inactivated influenza vaccine. MiXCR was run by TCRdb on the RT-PCR reads, yielding one entry per CDR3 protein. The repertoire has 500,000 to 750,000 distinct CDR3 sequences, 14% of them found once; the top ten carry approximately 12%. Material: PBMCs from blood, obtained 11 to 12 days after vaccination. These receptor sequences come from a man over 45 who received an inactivated influenza vaccine.

This rearrangement joins TRBV11-2 to TRBJ2-4, with D possibly being TRBD1 (6 bases). Germline V gene lookup returns CDR1 SGHAT and CDR2 FQNNGV. Trimming stripped 4 bases from V and 0 bases from J, with 19 bases between. The CDR3 covers 18 residues. CDR3 amino acids: CASSSHRVRLVAKNIQYF. The CDR3 coding sequence is TGTGCCAGCAGCTCCCACAGGGTCCGGCTGGTAGCCAAAAACATTCAGTACTTC.

V and J are TRBV7-2 and TRBJ2-3; 10 bases fit TRBD1. The CDR3 runs 15 residues. The V and J ends lost 10 bases and 1 base, in that order; junction bases with no gene match: 8. Germline V gene sequence: CDR1 SGHTA, CDR2 FQGNSA. The CDR3 here is CATKRDRGGTDTQYF. The CDR3, as DNA: TGTGCCACTAAACGGGACAGGGGCGGCACAGATACGCAGTATTTT.